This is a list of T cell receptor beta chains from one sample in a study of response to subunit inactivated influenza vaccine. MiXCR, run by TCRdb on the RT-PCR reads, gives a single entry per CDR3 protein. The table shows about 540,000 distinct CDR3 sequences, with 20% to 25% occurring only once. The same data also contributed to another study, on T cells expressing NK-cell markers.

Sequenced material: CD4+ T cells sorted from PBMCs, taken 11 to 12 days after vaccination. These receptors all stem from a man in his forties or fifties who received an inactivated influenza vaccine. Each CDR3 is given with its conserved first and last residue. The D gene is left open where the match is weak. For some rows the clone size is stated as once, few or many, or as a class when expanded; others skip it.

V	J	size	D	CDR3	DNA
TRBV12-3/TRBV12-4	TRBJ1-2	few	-	CASSPDPIGYTF	TGTGCCAGCAGTCCAGACCCTATTGGCTACACCTTC
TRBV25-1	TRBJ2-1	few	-	CASSEALINEQFF	TGTGCCAGCAGTGAAGCTCTCATCAATGAGCAGTTCTTC
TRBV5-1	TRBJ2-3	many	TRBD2	CASSSKRGIVSTDTQYF	TGCGCCAGCAGCTCAAAGCGGGGGATCGTTAGCACAGATACGCAGTATTTT
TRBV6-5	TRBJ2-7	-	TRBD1	CASSLGQSGAEQYF	TGTGCCAGCAGTTTGGGACAGTCGGGTGCCGAGCAGTACTTC
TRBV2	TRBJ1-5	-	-	CASRKGEKHQPQHF	TGTGCCAGCAGGAAGGGGGAGAAGCATCAGCCCCAGCATTTT
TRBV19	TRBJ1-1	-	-	CASSIRRGRNTEAFF	TGTGCCAGTAGTATTCGACGGGGGAGGAACACTGAAGCTTTCTTT
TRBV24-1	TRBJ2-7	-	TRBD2	CATSDPTGLADEQYF	TGTGCCACCAGTGATCCGACGGGACTAGCAGACGAGCAGTACTTC
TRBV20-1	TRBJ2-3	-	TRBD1	CSANRDRATDTQYF	TGCAGTGCTAACCGGGACAGGGCCACAGATACGCAGTATTTT
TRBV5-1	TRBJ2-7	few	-	CASSLGRGNTQMGEQYF	TGCGCCAGCAGCTTAGGTCGGGGGAACACTCAAATGGGCGAGCAGTACTTC
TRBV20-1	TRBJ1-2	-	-	CSANRDVSGYTF	TGCAGTGCAAACAGGGACGTCAGTGGCTACACCTTC
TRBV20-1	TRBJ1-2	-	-	CSARDILAVNYGYTF	TGCAGTGCTAGAGATATTTTGGCAGTTAACTATGGCTACACCTTC
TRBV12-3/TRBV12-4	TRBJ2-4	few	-	CASSLAGGVKNIQYF	TGTGCCAGCAGTTTAGCGGGGGGAGTCAAAAACATTCAGTACTTC
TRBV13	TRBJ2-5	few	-	CASSLQGEGQYF	TGTGCCAGCAGCTTACAGGGGGAGGGCCAGTACTTC
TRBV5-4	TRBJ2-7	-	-	CASSFAPQGSYEQYF	TGTGCCAGCAGCTTTGCCCCGCAGGGCTCCTACGAGCAGTACTTC
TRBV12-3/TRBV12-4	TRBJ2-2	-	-	CASRGPGTGELFF	TGTGCCAGCAGGGGGCCGGGCACCGGGGAGCTGTTTTTT
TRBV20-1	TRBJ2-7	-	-	CSARRSDRPYEQYF	TGCAGTGCTAGGAGGTCCGACCGTCCCTACGAGCAGTACTTC
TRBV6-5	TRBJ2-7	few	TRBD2	CASSYSPPTSGSLDEQYF	TGTGCCAGCAGTTACTCACCCCCAACTAGCGGGAGTCTTGACGAGCAGTACTTC
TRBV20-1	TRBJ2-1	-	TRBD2	CSAQAGTSGQLEQFF	TGCAGTGCTCAAGCGGGGACTAGCGGGCAACTTGAGCAGTTCTTC
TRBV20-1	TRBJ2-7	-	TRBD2	CSASNRGGGLVEQYF	TGCAGTGCTAGTAACCGGGGGGGCGGATTGGTCGAGCAGTACTTC
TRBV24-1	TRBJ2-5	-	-	CATSDPLGLETQYF	TGTGCCACCAGTGATCCCTTGGGGTTAGAGACCCAGTACTTC
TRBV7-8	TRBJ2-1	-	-	CASSPGAQRYNEQFF	TGTGCCAGCAGCCCGGGGGCCCAGCGTTACAATGAGCAGTTCTTC
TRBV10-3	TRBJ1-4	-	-	CAISESTGVVEKLFF	TGTGCCATCAGTGAGTCAACGGGGGTTGTTGAAAAACTGTTTTTT
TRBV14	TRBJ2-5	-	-	CASSRQRETQYF	TGTGCCAGCAGCCGACAAAGAGAGACCCAGTACTTC
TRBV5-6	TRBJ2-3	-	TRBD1	CASNMISQGDLRDTDTQYF	TGTGCCAGCAATATGATATCACAGGGGGATTTGCGGGACACAGATACGCAGTATTTT
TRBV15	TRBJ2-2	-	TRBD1	CATSRDPGGYTGELFF	TGTGCCACCAGCAGAGATCCAGGGGGATACACCGGGGAGCTGTTTTTT
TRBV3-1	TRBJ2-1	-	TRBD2	CASSLMGLAGGGNEQFF	TGTGCCAGCAGCTTAATGGGACTAGCGGGAGGCGGCAATGAGCAGTTCTTC
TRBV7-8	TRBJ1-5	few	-	CASSLFGSQSSNQPQHF	TGTGCCAGCAGCTTATTTGGATCCCAGTCTAGCAATCAGCCCCAGCATTTT
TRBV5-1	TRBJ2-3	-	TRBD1	CASSLPGTADVTDTQYF	TGCGCCAGCAGCTTACCCGGGACAGCCGACGTAACAGATACGCAGTATTTT
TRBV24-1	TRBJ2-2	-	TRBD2	CATSETRTLAGGGTGELFF	TGTGCCACCAGTGAAACCCGGACCTTGGCGGGGGGCGGCACCGGGGAGCTGTTTTTT
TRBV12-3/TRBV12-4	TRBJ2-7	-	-	CASSLTSSPYEQYF	TGTGCCAGCAGTTTAACCTCTTCACCCTACGAGCAGTACTTC
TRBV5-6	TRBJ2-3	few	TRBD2	CASSSTSGGSYTQYF	TGTGCCAGCAGCTCGACTAGCGGGGGGTCCTATACGCAGTATTTT
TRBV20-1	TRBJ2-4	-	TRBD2	CSAPDSGRAKNIQYF	TGCAGTGCTCCTGATAGCGGGAGAGCCAAAAACATTCAGTACTTC
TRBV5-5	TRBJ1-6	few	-	CASSGPLQALHF	TGTGCCAGCAGCGGGCCGCTTCAAGCCCTCCACTTT
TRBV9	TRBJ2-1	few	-	CASSVGALEGLKFF	TGTGCCAGCAGCGTAGGTGCACTAGAGGGCTTAAAGTTCTTC
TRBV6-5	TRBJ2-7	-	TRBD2	CASSYAPSGSSYEQYF	TGTGCCAGCAGTTACGCGCCTAGCGGGAGCTCCTACGAGCAGTACTTC
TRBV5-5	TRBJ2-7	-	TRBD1	CASSPTRDRVYEQYF	TGTGCCAGCAGCCCGACCCGGGACAGGGTCTACGAGCAGTACTTC
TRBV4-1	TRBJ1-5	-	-	CASSQRGSNQPQHF	TGCGCCAGCAGCCAGAGGGGGAGCAATCAGCCCCAGCATTTT
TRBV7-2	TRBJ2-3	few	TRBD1	CASSHRDRPPYDTQYF	TGTGCCAGCAGCCATAGGGACAGGCCACCATATGATACGCAGTATTTT
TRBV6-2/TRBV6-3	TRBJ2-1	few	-	CASSHTLEPRDWTYNEQFF	TGTGCCAGCAGTCACACTCTCGAGCCCCGGGACTGGACCTACAATGAGCAGTTCTTC
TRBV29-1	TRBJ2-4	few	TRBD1	CSASTGELAKNIQYF	TGCAGCGCCTCCACAGGGGAACTAGCCAAAAACATTCAGTACTTC
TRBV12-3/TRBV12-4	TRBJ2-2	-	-	CASSLGSDGELFF	TGTGCCAGCAGTTTGGGGTCAGACGGGGAGCTGTTTTTT
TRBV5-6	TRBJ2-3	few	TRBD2	CASSSPAGGETDTQYF	TGTGCCAGCAGCTCACCAGCGGGGGGGGAAACAGATACGCAGTATTTT
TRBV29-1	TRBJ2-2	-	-	CSVRTGLNTGELFF	TGCAGCGTGAGGACGGGGTTGAACACCGGGGAGCTGTTTTTT
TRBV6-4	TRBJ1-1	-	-	CASSVNHTEAFF	TGTGCCAGCAGTGTGAACCACACTGAAGCTTTCTTT
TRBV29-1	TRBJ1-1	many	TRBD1	CSADRTGRGTEAFF	TGCAGCGCAGACCGGACAGGTAGGGGGACTGAAGCTTTCTTT
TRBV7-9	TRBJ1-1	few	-	CASRPQGNTEAFF	TGTGCCAGCAGGCCTCAGGGGAACACTGAAGCTTTCTTT
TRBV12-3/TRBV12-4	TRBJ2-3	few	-	CASSPVGAVSTDTQYF	TGTGCCAGCAGTCCAGTGGGGGCTGTGAGCACAGATACGCAGTATTTT
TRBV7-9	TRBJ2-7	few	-	CASSWDTSSYEQYF	TGTGCCAGCAGCTGGGACACCAGCTCCTACGAGCAGTACTTC
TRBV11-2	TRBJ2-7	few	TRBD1	CASSSPVRQGFFWYEQYF	TGTGCCAGCAGCTCTCCCGTTCGACAGGGTTTCTTTTGGTACGAGCAGTACTTC
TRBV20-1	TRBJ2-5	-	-	CSASPGSRQETQYF	TGCAGTGCTAGTCCGGGATCCCGCCAAGAGACCCAGTACTTC
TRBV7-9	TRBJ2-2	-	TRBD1	CASSQTGYRTGELFF	TGTGCCAGCAGCCAGACAGGGTATCGCACCGGGGAGCTGTTTTTT
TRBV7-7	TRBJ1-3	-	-	CASSPSASGNTIYF	TGTGCTAGCAGCCCTAGTGCCTCTGGAAACACCATATATTTT
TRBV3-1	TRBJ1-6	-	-	CASSQAASNSPLHF	TGTGCCAGCAGCCAAGCAGCTTCAAATTCACCCCTCCACTTT
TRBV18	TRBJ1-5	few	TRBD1	CASSLDRDSNQPQHF	TGTGCCAGCTCACTTGACAGGGACAGCAATCAGCCCCAGCATTTT
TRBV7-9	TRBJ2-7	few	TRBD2	CASSPPVSGSLPEQYF	TGTGCCAGCAGCCCCCCCGTGAGCGGGAGCCTCCCCGAGCAGTACTTC
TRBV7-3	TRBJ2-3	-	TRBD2	CASSFGTSEADTQYF	TGTGCCAGCAGCTTCGGGACTAGCGAGGCAGATACGCAGTATTTT